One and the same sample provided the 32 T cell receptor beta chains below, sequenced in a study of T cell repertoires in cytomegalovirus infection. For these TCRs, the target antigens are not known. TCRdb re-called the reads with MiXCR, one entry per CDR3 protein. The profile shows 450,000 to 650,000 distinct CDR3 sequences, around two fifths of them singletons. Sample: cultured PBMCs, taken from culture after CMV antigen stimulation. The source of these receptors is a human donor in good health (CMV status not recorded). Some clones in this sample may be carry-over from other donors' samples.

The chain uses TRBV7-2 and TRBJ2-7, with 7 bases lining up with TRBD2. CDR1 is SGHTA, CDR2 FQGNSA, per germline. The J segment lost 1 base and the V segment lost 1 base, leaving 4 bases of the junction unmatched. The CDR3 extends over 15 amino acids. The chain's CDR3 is CASSLVWEGSYEQYF. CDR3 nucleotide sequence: TGTGCCAGCAGCTTAGTGTGGGAGGGGTCCTACGAGCAGTACTTC.

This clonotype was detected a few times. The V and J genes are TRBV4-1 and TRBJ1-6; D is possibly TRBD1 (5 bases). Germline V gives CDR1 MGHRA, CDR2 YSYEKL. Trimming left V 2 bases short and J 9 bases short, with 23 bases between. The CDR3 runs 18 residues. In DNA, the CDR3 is TGCGCCAGCAGCCAATTTCGCCCGGGCGGGGGAAAGGTTTCACCCCTCCACTTT. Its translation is CASSQFRPGGGKVSPLHF.

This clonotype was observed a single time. DNA for the CDR3: TGTGCCAGCAGCATGGGACTAGCGGGGGGTGGAGATACGCAGTATTTT. Its protein is CASSMGLAGGGDTQYF. The chain carries TRBV11-2 and TRBJ2-3; 15 bases are a match to TRBD2. The CDR3 sequence is 16 residues long. V lost 5 bases, J lost 5 bases, and 5 bases stayed unmatched. Germline V gene lookup returns CDR1 SGHAT and CDR2 FQNNGV.

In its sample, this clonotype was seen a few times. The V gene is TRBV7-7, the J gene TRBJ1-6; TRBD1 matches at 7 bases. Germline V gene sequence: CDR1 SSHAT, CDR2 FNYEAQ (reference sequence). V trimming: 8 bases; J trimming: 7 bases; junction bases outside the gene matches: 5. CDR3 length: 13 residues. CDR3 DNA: TGTGCCAGCGCGGCAGGGGGAAATTCACCCCTCCACTTT. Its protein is CASAAGGNSPLHF.

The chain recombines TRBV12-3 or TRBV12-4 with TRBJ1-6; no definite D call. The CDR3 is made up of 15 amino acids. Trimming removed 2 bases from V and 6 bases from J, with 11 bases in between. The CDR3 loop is CASSLRASFNSPLHF. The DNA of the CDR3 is TGTGCCAGCAGTTTACGGGCCTCTTTTAATTCACCCCTCCACTTT.

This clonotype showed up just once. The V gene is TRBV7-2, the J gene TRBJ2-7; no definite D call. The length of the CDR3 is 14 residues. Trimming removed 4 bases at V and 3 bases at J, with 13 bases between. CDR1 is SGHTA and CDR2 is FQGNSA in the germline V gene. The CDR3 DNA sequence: TGTGCCAGCAGCTACCAGGCCATTGACTACGAGCAGTACTTC. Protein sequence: CASSYQAIDYEQYF.

CDR3 nucleotide sequence: TGCAGTGCCCTGGGGGCAGGGGGCGGTTCACCCCTCCACTTT. This translates into CSALGAGGGSPLHF. The genes are TRBV20-1 and TRBJ1-6; 8 bases align to TRBD1. CDR1 is DFQATT, CDR2 SNEGSKA, per germline (reference sequence). Trimming at V came to 6 bases and at J to 9 bases, leaving 10 bases not matched to a gene. The CDR3 spans 14 residues.

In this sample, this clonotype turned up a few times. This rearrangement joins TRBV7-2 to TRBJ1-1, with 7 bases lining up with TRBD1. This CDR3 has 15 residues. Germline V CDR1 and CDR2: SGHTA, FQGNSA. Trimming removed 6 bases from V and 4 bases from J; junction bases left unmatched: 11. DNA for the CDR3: TGTGCCAGCAGATCATACGACAGGGTGGGCACTGAAGCTTTCTTT. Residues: CASRSYDRVGTEAFF. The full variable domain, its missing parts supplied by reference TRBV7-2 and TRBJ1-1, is GAGVSQSPSNKVTEKGKDVELRCDPISGHTALYWYRQSLGQGLEFLIYFQGNSAPDKSGLPSDRFSAERTGGSVSTLTIQRTQQEDSAVYLCASRSYDRVGTEAFFGQGTRLTVV.

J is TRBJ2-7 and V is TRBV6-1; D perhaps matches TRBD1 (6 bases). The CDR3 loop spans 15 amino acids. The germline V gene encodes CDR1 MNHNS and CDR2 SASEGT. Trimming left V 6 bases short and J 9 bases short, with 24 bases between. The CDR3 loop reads CASSPDPTGPTVQYF. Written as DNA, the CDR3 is TGTGCCAGCAGCCCAGACCCTACAGGGCCCACGGTGCAGTACTTC.

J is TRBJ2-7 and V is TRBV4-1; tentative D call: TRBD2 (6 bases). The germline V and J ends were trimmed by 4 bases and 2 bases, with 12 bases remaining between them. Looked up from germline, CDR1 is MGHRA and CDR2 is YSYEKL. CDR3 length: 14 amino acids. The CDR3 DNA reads TGCGCCAGCAGCCCCATGGAGGGCACCTACGAGCAGTACTTC. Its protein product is CASSPMEGTYEQYF.

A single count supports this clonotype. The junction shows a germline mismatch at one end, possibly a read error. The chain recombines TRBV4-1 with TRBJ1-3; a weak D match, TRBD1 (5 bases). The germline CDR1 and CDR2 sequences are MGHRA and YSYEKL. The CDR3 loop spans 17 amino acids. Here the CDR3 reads CASSHPNQQASGNTIYF. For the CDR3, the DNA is TGTGCCAGCAGCCATCCCAATCAACAGGCCTCTGGAAACACCATATATTTT.

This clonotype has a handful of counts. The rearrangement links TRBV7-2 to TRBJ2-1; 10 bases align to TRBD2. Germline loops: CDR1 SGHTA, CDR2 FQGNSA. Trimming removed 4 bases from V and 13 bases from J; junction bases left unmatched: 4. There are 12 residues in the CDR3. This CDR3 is CASSSQREGQFF. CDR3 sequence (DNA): TGTGCCAGCAGCTCACAGCGGGAGGGCCAGTTCTTC.

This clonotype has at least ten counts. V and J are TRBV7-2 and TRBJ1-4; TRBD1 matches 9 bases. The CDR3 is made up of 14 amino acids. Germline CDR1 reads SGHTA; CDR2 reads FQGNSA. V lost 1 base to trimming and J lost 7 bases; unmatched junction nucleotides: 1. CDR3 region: CASSLVQGAEKLFF. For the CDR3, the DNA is TGTGCCAGCAGCTTAGTACAGGGGGCTGAAAAACTGTTTTTT.

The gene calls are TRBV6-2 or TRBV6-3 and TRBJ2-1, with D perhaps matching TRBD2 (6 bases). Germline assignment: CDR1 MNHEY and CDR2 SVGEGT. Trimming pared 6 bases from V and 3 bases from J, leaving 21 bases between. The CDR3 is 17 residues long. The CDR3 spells CASRPKLASYIYNEQFF. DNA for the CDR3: TGTGCCAGCAGACCCAAACTAGCCTCCTATATCTACAATGAGCAGTTCTTC.

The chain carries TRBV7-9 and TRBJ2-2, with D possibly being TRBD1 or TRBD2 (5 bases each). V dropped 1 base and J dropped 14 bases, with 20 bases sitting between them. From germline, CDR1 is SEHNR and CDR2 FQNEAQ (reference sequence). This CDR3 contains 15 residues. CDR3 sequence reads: CASSLEGTTSDDLFF. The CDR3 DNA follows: TGTGCCAGCAGCTTAGAGGGGACCACTAGTGACGATCTGTTTTTT.

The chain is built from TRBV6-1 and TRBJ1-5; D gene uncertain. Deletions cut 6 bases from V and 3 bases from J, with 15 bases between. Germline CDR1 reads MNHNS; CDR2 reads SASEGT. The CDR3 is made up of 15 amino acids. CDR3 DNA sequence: TGTGCCAGCAGACGAACGGGAGCTCTCAATCAGCCCCAGCATTTT. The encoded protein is CASRRTGALNQPQHF.

The chain's CDR3 is CASRRDTRDPLYDGYTF. CDR3 DNA sequence: TGTGCCAGCAGGCGGGACACACGTGACCCACTCTATGATGGCTACACCTTC. V and J are TRBV7-9 and TRBJ1-2; perhaps TRBD1 as D (6 bases). Germline CDR1 reads SEHNR; CDR2 reads FQNEAQ (reference sequence). The CDR3 runs to 17 residues. Trimming cost V 6 bases and J 6 bases, with 26 bases left between them.

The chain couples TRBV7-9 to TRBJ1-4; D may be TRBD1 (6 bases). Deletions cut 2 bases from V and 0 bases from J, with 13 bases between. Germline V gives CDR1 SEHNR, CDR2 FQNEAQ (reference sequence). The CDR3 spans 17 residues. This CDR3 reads CASSLQGMVATNEKLFF. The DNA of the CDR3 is TGTGCCAGCAGCTTACAGGGGATGGTAGCAACTAATGAAAAACTGTTTTTT.

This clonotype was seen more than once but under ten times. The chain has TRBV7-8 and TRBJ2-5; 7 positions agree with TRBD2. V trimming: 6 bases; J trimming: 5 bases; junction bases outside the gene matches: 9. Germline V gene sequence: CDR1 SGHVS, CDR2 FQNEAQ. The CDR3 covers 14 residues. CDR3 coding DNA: TGTGCCAGCAGAAAAGCTGGGGGGGAGGAGACCCAGTACTTC. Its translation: CASRKAGGEETQYF.

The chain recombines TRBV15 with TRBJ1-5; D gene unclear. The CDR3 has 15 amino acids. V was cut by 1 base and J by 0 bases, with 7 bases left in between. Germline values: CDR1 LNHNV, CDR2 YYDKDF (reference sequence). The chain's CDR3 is CATSRGGNSNQPQHF. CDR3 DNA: TGTGCCACCAGCAGAGGCGGAAATAGCAATCAGCCCCAGCATTTT.

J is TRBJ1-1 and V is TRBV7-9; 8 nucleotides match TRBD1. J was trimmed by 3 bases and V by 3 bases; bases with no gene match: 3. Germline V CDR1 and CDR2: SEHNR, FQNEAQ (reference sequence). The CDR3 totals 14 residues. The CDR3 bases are TGTGCCAGCAGCTTCCGGACAGGGTACACTGAAGCTTTCTTT. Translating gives CASSFRTGYTEAFF.

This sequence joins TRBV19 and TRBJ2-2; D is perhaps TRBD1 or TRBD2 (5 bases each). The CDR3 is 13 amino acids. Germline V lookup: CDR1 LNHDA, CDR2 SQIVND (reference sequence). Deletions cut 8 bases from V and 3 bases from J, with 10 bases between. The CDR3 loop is CASERGDTGELFF. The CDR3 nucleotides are TGTGCCAGTGAGCGAGGGGACACCGGGGAGCTGTTTTTT.

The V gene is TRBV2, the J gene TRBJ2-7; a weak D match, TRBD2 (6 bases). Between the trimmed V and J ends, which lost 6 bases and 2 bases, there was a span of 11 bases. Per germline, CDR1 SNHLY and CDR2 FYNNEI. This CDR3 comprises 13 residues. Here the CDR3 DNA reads TGTGCCAGCAGGGGGGAGGTAGCCTACGAGCAGTACTTC. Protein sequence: CASRGEVAYEQYF. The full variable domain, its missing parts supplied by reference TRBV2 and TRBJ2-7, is EPEVTQTPSHQVTQMGQEVILRCVPISNHLYFYWYRQILGQKVEFLVSFYNNEISEKSEIFDDQFSVERPDGSNFTLKIRSTKLEDSAMYFCASRGEVAYEQYFGPGTRLTVT.

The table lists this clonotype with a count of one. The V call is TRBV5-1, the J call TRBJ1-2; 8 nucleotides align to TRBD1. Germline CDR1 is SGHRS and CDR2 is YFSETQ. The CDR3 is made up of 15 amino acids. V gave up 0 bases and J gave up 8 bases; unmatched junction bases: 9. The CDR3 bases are TGCGCCAGCAGCTTGGTAGGACAGGGAGGTTGGGGCTACACCTTC. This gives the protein CASSLVGQGGWGYTF.

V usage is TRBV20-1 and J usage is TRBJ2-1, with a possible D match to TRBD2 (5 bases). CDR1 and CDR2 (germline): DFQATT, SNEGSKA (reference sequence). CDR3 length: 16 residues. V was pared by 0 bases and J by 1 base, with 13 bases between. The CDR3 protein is CSARDLAVSSYNEQFF. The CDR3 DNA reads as TGCAGTGCTAGAGATCTAGCAGTGTCTTCCTACAATGAGCAGTTCTTC.

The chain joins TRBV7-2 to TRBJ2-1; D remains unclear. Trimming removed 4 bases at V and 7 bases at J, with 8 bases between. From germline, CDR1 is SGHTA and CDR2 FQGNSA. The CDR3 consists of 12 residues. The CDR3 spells CASSSYLNEQFF. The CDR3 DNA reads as TGTGCCAGCAGCTCCTATCTGAATGAGCAGTTCTTC.

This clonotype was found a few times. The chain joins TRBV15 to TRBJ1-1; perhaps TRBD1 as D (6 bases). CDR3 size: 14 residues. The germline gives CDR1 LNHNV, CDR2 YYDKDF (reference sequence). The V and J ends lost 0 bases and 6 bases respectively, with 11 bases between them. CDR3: CATSRDRGAPEAFF. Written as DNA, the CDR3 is TGTGCCACCAGCAGAGATCGGGGGGCCCCTGAAGCTTTCTTT.

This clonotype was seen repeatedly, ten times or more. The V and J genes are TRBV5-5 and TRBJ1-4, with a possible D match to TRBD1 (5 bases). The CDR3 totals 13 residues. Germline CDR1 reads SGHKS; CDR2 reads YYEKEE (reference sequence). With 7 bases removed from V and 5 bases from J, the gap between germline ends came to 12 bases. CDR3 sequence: CASSRDGNEKLFF. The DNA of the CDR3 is TGTGCCAGCTCAAGGGACGGGAATGAAAAACTGTTTTTT.

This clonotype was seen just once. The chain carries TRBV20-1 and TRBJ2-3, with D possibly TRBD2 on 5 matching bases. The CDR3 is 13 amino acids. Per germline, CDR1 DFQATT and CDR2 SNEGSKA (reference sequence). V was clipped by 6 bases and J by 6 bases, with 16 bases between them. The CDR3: CSATGVTGDTQYF. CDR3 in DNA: TGCAGTGCCACCGGGGTGACGGGGGATACGCAGTATTTT.

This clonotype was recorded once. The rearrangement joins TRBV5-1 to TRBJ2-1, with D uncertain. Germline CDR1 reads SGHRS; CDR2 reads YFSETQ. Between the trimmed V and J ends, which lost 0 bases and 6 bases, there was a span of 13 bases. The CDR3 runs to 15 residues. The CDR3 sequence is CASSLDGQMSNEQFF. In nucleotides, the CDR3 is TGCGCCAGCAGCTTGGACGGTCAGATGAGCAATGAGCAGTTCTTC. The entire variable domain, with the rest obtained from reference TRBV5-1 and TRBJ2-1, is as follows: KAGVTQTPRYLIKTRGQQVTLSCSPISGHRSVSWYQQTPGQGLQFLFEYFSETQRNKGNFPGRFSGRQFSNSRSEMNVSTLELGDSALYLCASSLDGQMSNEQFFGPGTRLTVL.

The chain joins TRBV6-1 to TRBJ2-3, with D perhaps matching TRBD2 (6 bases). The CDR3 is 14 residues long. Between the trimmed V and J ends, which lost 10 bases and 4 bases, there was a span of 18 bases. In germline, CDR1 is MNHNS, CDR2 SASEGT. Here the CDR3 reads CATRTGVGADTQYF. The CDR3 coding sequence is TGTGCCACCCGCACGGGGGTAGGAGCAGATACGCAGTATTTT.

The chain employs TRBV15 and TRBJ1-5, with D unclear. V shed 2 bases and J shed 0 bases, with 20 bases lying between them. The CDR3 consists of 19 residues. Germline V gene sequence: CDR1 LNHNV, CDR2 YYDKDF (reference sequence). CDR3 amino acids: CATSRRRASSGFSNQPQHF. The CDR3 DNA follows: TGTGCCACCAGCAGACGGAGGGCCTCAAGCGGGTTTAGCAATCAGCCCCAGCATTTT.